This T cell receptor beta chain stems from a study of regulatory T cells in long-lasting Graves disease. Study-wide background: Persistent Graves' disease denoted over 5 years of antithyroid drugs plus positive TSH receptor antibodies.

Sample time point: persistent/refractory GD, antithyroid drugs over 5 years with positive TRAb. PBMC-extracted RNA yielded the TCR library. Peripheral blood, 7 to 10 milliliters per patient, was collected in EDTA tubes. Study results and caveats: Newly diagnosed Graves' patients exceeded persistent ones in TCR diversity. Among the persistent patients, roughly 2,500 public clonotypes were shared, more than the roughly 970 shared among new patients.

This clonotype has at least ten counts. Its antigen remains unknown. CDR3 size: 14 residues. Trimming shortened V by 8 bases and J by 8 bases, and 21 bases separated the two germline ends. Germline CDR1 reads GTSNPN; CDR2 reads SVGIG (reference sequence). CDR3-region Arm-PCR and iRepertoire HTBI primers produced the TCR beta libraries. TCRdb reanalysed the multiplex PCR reads using MiXCR and keeps one entry per CDR3 protein. In the table there are some 440,000 distinct CDR3 sequences, about 20% of which are singletons. The sample consisted of peripheral blood mononuclear cells (PBMCs), taken when the disease was refractory, from a patient treated with antithyroid drugs. The chain joins TRBV30 to TRBJ1-4; tentatively, D is TRBD1 (5 bases). The clonotype originates from a female donor with Graves disease. DNA of the CDR3: TGTGCCGGCAGGGTCGGAGGTTCTGGGGAAAAACTGTTTTTT. As protein: CAGRVGGSGEKLFF.